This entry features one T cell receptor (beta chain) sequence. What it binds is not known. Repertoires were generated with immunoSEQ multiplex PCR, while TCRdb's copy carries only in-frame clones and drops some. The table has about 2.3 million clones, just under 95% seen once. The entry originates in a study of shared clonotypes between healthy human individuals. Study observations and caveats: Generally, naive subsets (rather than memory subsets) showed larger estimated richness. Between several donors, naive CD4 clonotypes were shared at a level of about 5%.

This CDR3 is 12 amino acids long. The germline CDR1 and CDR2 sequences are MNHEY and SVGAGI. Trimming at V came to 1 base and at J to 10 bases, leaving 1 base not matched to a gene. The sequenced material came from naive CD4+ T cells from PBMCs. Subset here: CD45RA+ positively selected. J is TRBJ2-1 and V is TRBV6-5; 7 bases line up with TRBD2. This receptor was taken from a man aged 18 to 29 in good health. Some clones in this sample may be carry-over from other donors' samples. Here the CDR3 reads CASSYWRGEQFF. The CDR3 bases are TGTGCCAGCAGTTACTGGCGGGGGGAGCAGTTCTTC.